This T cell receptor (beta chain) was found in a study of beta chain features in type 1 diabetes. The investigators reverse transcribed all of the isolated RNA, so they sequenced expressed TCRB transcripts. Using immunoSEQ multiplex PCR, the repertoire was profiled, and TCRdb retains in-frame clones only, with some absent. There are around 500,000 clones in the sample; over 10% occur only once, and approximately 0.05% lies in the top ten. The V end was cut by 0 bases, the J end by 4 bases, with 15 bases between. The CDR3 is 16 residues long. Germline CDR1 reads LNHNV; CDR2 reads YYDKDF (reference sequence).

The sequence was obtained from a woman aged 18-29 years in good health. Sequencing was done on a sample of naive CD4+ T cells from blood. The chain combines TRBV15 with TRBJ2-5, with TRBD1 as a possible D gene (5 bases). CDR3 coding DNA: TGTGCCACCAGCAGAGATCAGGTCGCAGGGTCAGAGACCCAGTACTTC. Protein: CATSRDQVAGSETQYF.